This entry lists 11 T cell receptor beta chains sequenced from one sample in a study of cytomegalovirus exposure and HLA in healthy donors. PCR was performed using 60 Vbeta and 13 Jbeta primers. Using immunoSEQ multiplex PCR, the repertoire was profiled, and TCRdb retains in-frame clones only, with some absent. Of tens of thousands of clones listed, 65% to 70% are singletons. What was sequenced was PBMCs. Receptors were obtained from a woman in her twenties or thirties in good health and CMV-seronegative.

This chain uses TRBV6-4 with TRBJ2-3; no reliable D call. This CDR3 has 14 residues. Trimming stripped 6 bases from V and 5 bases from J, with 15 bases between. The germline CDR1 and CDR2 sequences are MRHNA and SNTAGT. The CDR3 DNA sequence: TGTGCCAGCAGCACTACCCCCGTCAAAGATACGCAGTATTTT. This sequence encodes CASSTTPVKDTQYF.

This chain joins TRBV25-1 and TRBJ1-1; D call uncertain. Trimming stripped 0 bases from V and 5 bases from J, with 16 bases between. The CDR3 spans 16 residues. Per the germline V gene, CDR1 is MGHDK and CDR2 is SYGVNS. The CDR3 bases are TGTGCCAGCAGTGAATATTGGGCGAGGGATGGAACTGAAGCTTTCTTT. Translation: CASSEYWARDGTEAFF.

The chain joins TRBV6-1 to TRBJ2-1, with TRBD2 identical over 10 bases. CDR3 length: 11 residues. Germline V gene data show CDR1 as MNHNS and CDR2 as SASEGT. The CDR3 protein is CSSGGANEQFF. CDR3 DNA sequence: TGTTCGAGCGGGGGGGCCAATGAGCAGTTCTTC.

This clone has a handful of counts. V is TRBV30 and J is TRBJ2-1; 8 bases match TRBD2. Germline trimming cut 3 bases from V and 9 bases from J; bases unmatched to any gene: 7. CDR3 length: 13 residues. In germline, CDR1 is GTSNPN, CDR2 SVGIG (reference sequence). The CDR3 is CAWSRGGPSEQFF. In DNA form, the CDR3 reads TGTGCCTGGAGCCGGGGGGGGCCTAGTGAGCAGTTCTTC. Supplemented by reference TRBV30 and TRBJ2-1, the full variable domain reads SQTIHQWPATLVQPVGSPLSLECTVEGTSNPNLYWYRQAAGRGLQLLFYSVGIGQISSEVPQNLSASRPQDRQFILSSKKLLLSDSGFYLCAWSRGGPSEQFFGPGTRLTVL.

The chain carries TRBV7-9 and TRBJ2-7; D may be TRBD1 (5 bases). CDR1 and CDR2 from the germline V gene are SEHNR and FQNEAQ (reference sequence). CDR3 length: 13 residues. V was shortened by 2 bases and J by 2 bases, with 7 bases between the two germline ends. Here the CDR3 reads CASSLTGAYEQYF. CDR3 nucleotides: TGTGCCAGCAGCTTAACAGGAGCCTACGAGCAGTACTTC.

This chain uses TRBV7-2 with TRBJ1-6; 10 positions agree with TRBD1. The CDR3 runs 16 residues. Germline assignment: CDR1 SGHTA and CDR2 FQGNSA. J was trimmed by 6 bases and V by 4 bases; bases with no gene match: 6. This CDR3 reads CASSSERTGGNSPLHF. The CDR3 DNA is TGTGCCAGCAGCTCAGAAAGGACAGGGGGTAATTCACCCCTCCACTTT.

V is TRBV4-1 and J is TRBJ1-2, with D perhaps TRBD1 (5 bases). The CDR3 covers 14 residues. The germline V and J ends were trimmed by 4 bases and 2 bases, with 11 bases remaining between them. Germline CDR1 is MGHRA and CDR2 is YSYEKL. The CDR3 coding sequence is TGCGCCAGCAGCCGCCCAGACAGAAACTATGGCTACACCTTC. Translating gives CASSRPDRNYGYTF.

The rearrangement links TRBV4-1 to TRBJ2-1; D unresolved. The CDR3 is made up of 16 amino acids. Per germline, CDR1 MGHRA and CDR2 YSYEKL. With 3 bases removed from V and 3 bases from J, the gap between germline ends came to 15 bases. CDR3 nucleotides: TGCGCCAGCAGCCAGATAGACTCTAACGTCTACAATGAGCAGTTCTTC. Its protein is CASSQIDSNVYNEQFF.

This chain links TRBV4-1 with TRBJ1-5; D may be TRBD1 (6 bases). CDR3 length: 15 residues. CDR1 is MGHRA, CDR2 YSYEKL, per germline. V gave up 5 bases and J gave up 0 bases, with 11 bases separating them. The CDR3, as DNA: TGCGCCAGCAGCGAAGGACAGCTTAGCAATCAGCCCCAGCATTTT. Protein sequence: CASSEGQLSNQPQHF.

The V and J genes are TRBV19 and TRBJ2-3; TRBD2 is a possible D gene (5 bases). Germline loops: CDR1 LNHDA, CDR2 SQIVND (reference sequence). The length of the CDR3 is 15 residues. V was pared by 7 bases and J by 0 bases, with 14 bases between. The CDR3 spells CASTNRDLSTDTQYF. CDR3 bases: TGTGCCAGTACCAACCGGGATCTAAGCACAGATACGCAGTATTTT.

The DNA for the CDR3 is TGTGCCTGGAGTGTAGCTTCCTACGAGCAGTACTTC. Residues: CAWSVASYEQYF. The chain links TRBV30 to TRBJ2-7; D is unresolved. V was shortened by 0 bases and J by 1 base, with 4 bases between the two germline ends. The V gene's germline CDR1 is GTSNPN and CDR2 SVGIG (reference sequence). This CDR3 spans 12 amino acids. Full variable domain (missing parts from reference TRBV30 and TRBJ2-7): SQTIHQWPATLVQPVGSPLSLECTVEGTSNPNLYWYRQAAGRGLQLLFYSVGIGQISSEVPQNLSASRPQDRQFILSSKKLLLSDSGFYLCAWSVASYEQYFGPGTRLTVT.